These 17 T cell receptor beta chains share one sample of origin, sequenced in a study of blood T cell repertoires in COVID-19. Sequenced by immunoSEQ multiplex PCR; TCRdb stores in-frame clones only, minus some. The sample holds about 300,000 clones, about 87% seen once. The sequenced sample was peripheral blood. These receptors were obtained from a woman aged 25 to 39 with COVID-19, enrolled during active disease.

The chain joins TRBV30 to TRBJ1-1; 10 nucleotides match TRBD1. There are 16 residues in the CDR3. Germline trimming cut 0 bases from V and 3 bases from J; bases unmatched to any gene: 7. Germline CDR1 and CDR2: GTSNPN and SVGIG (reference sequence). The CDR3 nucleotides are TGTGCCTGGAGTGTCTTTAGGGGACAGGGGCACACTGAAGCTTTCTTT. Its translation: CAWSVFRGQGHTEAFF.

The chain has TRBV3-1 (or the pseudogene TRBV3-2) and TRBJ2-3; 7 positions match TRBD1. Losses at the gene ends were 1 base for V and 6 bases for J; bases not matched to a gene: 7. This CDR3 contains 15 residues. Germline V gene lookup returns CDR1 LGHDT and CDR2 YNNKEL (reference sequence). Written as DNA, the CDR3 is TGTGCCAGCAGCCAAGGGATAGGGGGCCCCGATACGCAGTATTTT. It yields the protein CASSQGIGGPDTQYF.

This chain's CDR3 is CASSPLPGGRYGYTF. The CDR3 nucleotides read TGCGCCAGCAGCCCACTTCCAGGGGGCAGGTATGGCTACACCTTC. The chain carries TRBV5-1 and TRBJ1-2, with TRBD1 matching over 8 bases. V gave up 4 bases and J gave up 5 bases; unmatched junction bases: 10. Germline lookup yields CDR1 SGHRS and CDR2 YFSETQ. The CDR3 is 15 amino acids.

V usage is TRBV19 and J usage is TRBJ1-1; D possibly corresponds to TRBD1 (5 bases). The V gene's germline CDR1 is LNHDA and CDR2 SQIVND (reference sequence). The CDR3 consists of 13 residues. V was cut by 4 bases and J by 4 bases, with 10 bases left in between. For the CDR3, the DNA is TGTGCCAGTAGTACGGGACTGACCACTGAAGCTTTCTTT. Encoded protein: CASSTGLTTEAFF.

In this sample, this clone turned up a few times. The CDR3 coding sequence is TGTGCCTGGAGTGTACACAGGGGGAATGAAAAACTGTTTTTT. Translating it yields CAWSVHRGNEKLFF. The chain carries TRBV30 and TRBJ1-4; 8 bases agree with TRBD1. The CDR3 contains 14 residues. Unmatched junction bases numbered 2, after V lost 0 bases and J lost 5 bases. In germline, CDR1 is GTSNPN, CDR2 SVGIG (reference sequence).

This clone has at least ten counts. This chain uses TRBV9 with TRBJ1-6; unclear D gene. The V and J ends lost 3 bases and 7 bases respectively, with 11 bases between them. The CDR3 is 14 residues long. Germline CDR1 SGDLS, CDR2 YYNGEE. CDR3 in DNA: TGTGCCAGCAGCGCCGCGGTGAGGAATTCACCCCTCCACTTT. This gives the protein CASSAAVRNSPLHF.

This CDR3 is CASSQERISISGQPQHF. The CDR3 DNA reads TGCGCCAGCAGCCAAGAAAGGATATCCATTTCCGGGCAGCCCCAGCATTTT. The chain joins TRBV4-1 to TRBJ1-5, with D unresolved. CDR1 is MGHRA and CDR2 is YSYEKL in the germline V gene. This CDR3 contains 17 residues. The germline V and J ends were trimmed by 0 bases and 7 bases, with 19 bases remaining between them.

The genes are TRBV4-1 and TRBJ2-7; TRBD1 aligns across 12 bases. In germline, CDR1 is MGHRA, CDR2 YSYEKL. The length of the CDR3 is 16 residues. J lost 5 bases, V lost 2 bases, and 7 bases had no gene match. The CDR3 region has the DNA TGCGCCAGCAGCCAATTCGGGACAGGGGGCGGCGACGAGCAGTACTTC. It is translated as CASSQFGTGGGDEQYF.

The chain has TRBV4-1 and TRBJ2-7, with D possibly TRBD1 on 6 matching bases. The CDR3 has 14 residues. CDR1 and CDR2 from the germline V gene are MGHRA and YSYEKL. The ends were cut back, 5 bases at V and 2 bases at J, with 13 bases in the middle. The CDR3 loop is CASSSTGNTYEQYF. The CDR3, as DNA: TGCGCCAGCAGCTCTACAGGGAACACCTACGAGCAGTACTTC.

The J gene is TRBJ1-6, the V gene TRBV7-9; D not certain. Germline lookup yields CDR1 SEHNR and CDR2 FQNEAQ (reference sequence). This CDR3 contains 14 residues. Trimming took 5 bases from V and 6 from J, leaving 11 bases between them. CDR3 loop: CASSQDTANSPLHF. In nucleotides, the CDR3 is TGTGCCAGCAGCCAAGACACAGCTAATTCACCCCTCCACTTT.

The CDR3 region has the DNA TGTGCCAGCAGTTCATCGACTACGAACACCGGGGAGCTGTTTTTT. Its translation is CASSSSTTNTGELFF. The chain employs TRBV27 and TRBJ2-2, with a weak D call TRBD2 (5 bases). Germline CDR1 is MNHEY and CDR2 is SMNVEV (reference sequence). This CDR3 has 15 residues. V was pared by 4 bases and J by 0 bases, with 9 bases between.

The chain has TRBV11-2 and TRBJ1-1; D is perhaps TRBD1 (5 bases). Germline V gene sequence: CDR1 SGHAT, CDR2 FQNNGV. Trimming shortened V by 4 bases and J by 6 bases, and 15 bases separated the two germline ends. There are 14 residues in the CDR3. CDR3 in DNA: TGTGCCAGCAGCTCCCATTTCAGGGAATCTGAAGCTTTCTTT. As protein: CASSSHFRESEAFF.

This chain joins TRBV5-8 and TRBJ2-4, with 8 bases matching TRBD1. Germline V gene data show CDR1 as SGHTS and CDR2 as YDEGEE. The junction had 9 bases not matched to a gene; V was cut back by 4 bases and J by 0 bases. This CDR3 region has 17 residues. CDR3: CASSHSTGALAKNIQYF. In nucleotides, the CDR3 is TGTGCCAGCAGCCATTCGACAGGGGCTCTAGCCAAAAACATTCAGTACTTC.

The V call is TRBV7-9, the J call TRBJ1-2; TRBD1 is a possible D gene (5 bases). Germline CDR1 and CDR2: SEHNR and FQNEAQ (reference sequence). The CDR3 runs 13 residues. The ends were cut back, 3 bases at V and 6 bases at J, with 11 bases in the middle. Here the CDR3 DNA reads TGTGCCAGCAGCTTGGACACCTCCCATGGCTACACCTTC. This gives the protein CASSLDTSHGYTF.

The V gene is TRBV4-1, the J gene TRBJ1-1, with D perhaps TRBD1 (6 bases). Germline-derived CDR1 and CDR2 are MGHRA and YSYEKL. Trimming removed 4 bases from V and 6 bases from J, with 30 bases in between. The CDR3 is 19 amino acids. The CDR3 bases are TGCGCCAGCAGCCCCTCACCTGGCGGCAGGGGAATGTCAGGTGCTGAAGCTTTCTTT. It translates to CASSPSPGGRGMSGAEAFF.

CDR3 residues: CASGTGDSPLHF. As DNA, the CDR3 is TGTGCCAGCGGGACAGGGGATTCACCCCTCCACTTT. The rearrangement links TRBV12-3 or TRBV12-4 to TRBJ1-6; 10 bases are shared with TRBD1. The CDR3 totals 12 residues. The ends lost 8 bases at V and 8 bases at J; junction bases unmatched: 0.

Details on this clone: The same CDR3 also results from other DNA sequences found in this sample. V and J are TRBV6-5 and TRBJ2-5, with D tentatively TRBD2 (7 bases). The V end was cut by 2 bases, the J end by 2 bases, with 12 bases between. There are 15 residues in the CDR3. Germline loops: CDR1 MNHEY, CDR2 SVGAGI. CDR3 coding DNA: TGTGCCAGCAGTTACCGGCGGGGGCCTCAAGAGACCCAGTACTTC. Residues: CASSYRRGPQETQYF.